These 27 T cell receptor beta chains originate from one sample sequenced in a study of blood T cell repertoires in COVID-19. Produced via immunoSEQ multiplex PCR; TCRdb's table is partial and in-frame only. The sample has 350,000 or so clones; around four fifths are singletons. The material sequenced was peripheral blood. These receptors were collected from a man aged 25-45 years with active or convalescent COVID-19.

The V gene is TRBV5-1, the J gene TRBJ2-7, with D tentatively TRBD1 (6 bases). The CDR3 runs 13 residues. Trimming removed 2 bases from V and 3 bases from J, with 9 bases in between. Looked up from germline, CDR1 is SGHRS and CDR2 is YFSETQ. The CDR3, as DNA: TGCGCCAGCAGCTTAGACAGGCGCTACGAGCAGTACTTC. Protein sequence: CASSLDRRYEQYF.

This clone has just one count. V and J are TRBV4-1 and TRBJ1-2; 9 nucleotides match TRBD1. The CDR3 length is 16 residues. Losses at the gene ends were 6 bases for V and 4 bases for J; bases not matched to a gene: 12. CDR1 is MGHRA and CDR2 is YSYEKL in the germline V gene. CDR3 sequence reads: CASRATGGSTSYGYTF. The CDR3 DNA reads as TGCGCCAGCAGGGCGACAGGGGGATCCACCTCCTATGGCTACACCTTC.

The rearrangement joins TRBV12-5 to TRBJ1-2; the match to TRBD1 covers 8 bases. CDR3 length equals 16 residues. Germline V gene lookup returns CDR1 LGHNT and CDR2 FRNRAP. J was trimmed by 0 bases and V by 5 bases; bases with no gene match: 8. The CDR3 nucleotides are TGTGCTAGTGGTGGGACAGGTCAGACTACTAACTATGGCTACACCTTC. This gives the protein CASGGTGQTTNYGYTF.

The CDR3 sequence is CASSLYREKLFF. The CDR3 DNA reads TGTGCCAGCAGTTTGTACAGGGAAAAACTGTTTTTT. This rearrangement joins TRBV12-3 or TRBV12-4 to TRBJ1-4; D is possibly TRBD1 (5 bases). V gave up 3 bases and J gave up 8 bases, with 7 bases separating them. The CDR3 extends over 12 amino acids.

This sequence joins TRBV6-1 and TRBJ2-3, with D tentatively TRBD2 (5 bases). Germline V gene data show CDR1 as MNHNS and CDR2 as SASEGT. The ends were cut back, 0 bases at V and 4 bases at J, with 14 bases in the middle. The length of the CDR3 is 16 residues. This CDR3 is CASSEAHLGKADTQYF. CDR3 DNA sequence: TGTGCCAGCAGTGAAGCGCACCTCGGGAAGGCAGATACGCAGTATTTT.

The rearrangement uses TRBV6-5 and TRBJ2-1, with 7 bases fitting TRBD1. V was clipped by 5 bases and J by 8 bases; unmatched bases: 9. The CDR3 length is 14 residues. Germline CDR1 MNHEY, CDR2 SVGAGI. The CDR3 sequence is CASSPQDRRDEQFF. The DNA for the CDR3 is TGTGCCAGCAGTCCTCAGGACAGGCGGGATGAGCAGTTCTTC.

V and J are TRBV7-3 and TRBJ2-2; D possibly corresponds to TRBD2 (6 bases). The CDR3 totals 13 residues. Germline-derived CDR1 and CDR2 are SGHTA and FQGTGA. Deletions cut 3 bases from V and 5 bases from J, with 7 bases between. The CDR3, as DNA: TGTGCCAGCAGCTTTAGCGGAACCGGGGAGCTGTTTTTT. Amino acid sequence: CASSFSGTGELFF.

The chain joins TRBV9 to TRBJ2-2; D is perhaps TRBD2 (6 bases). Germline CDR1 SGDLS, CDR2 YYNGEE. The CDR3 sequence is 15 residues long. V lost 0 bases and J 5 bases, leaving 11 bases between the germline ends. CDR3 amino acids: CASSVAPGVTGELFF. CDR3 nucleotides: TGTGCCAGCAGCGTAGCTCCGGGAGTAACCGGGGAGCTGTTTTTT.

V and J are TRBV27 and TRBJ2-5, with D possibly TRBD2 on 6 matching bases. Trimming took off 3 bases at V and 5 bases at J, with 31 bases between the two ends. The CDR3 consists of 20 residues. CDR1 is MNHEY, CDR2 SMNVEV, per germline (reference sequence). The CDR3 reads CASSFLPYRDSKRGRETQYF. The DNA for the CDR3 is TGTGCCAGCAGTTTCCTACCCTACCGGGACTCGAAGAGAGGGAGGGAGACCCAGTACTTC.

The rearrangement links TRBV5-4 to TRBJ1-2; 7 bases match TRBD1. The CDR3 covers 13 residues. CDR1 and CDR2 from the germline V gene are SGHNT and YYREEE (reference sequence). The V segment lost 2 bases and the J segment 7 bases; nucleotides outside the gene matches: 5. The CDR3 spells CASSLRGGPGYTF. The CDR3 DNA follows: TGTGCCAGCAGCTTAAGAGGGGGCCCTGGCTACACCTTC.

V is TRBV6-2 or TRBV6-3 and J is TRBJ1-5, with a weak D call TRBD1 (6 bases). V lost 0 bases to trimming and J lost 7 bases, with 16 bases between them. There are 16 residues in the CDR3. The germline V gene encodes CDR1 MNHEY and CDR2 SVGEGT. CDR3 amino acids: CASSYSIGRGVQPQHF. CDR3 nucleotide sequence: TGTGCCAGCAGTTACTCGATAGGCAGGGGCGTACAGCCCCAGCATTTT.

This chain links TRBV2 with TRBJ1-6, with 8 bases identical to TRBD1. V lost 8 bases to trimming and J lost 0 bases; unmatched junction nucleotides: 15. Germline-derived CDR1 and CDR2 are SNHLY and FYNNEI. The CDR3 totals 19 residues. This CDR3 reads CASLPYPDRASSYNSPLHF. In nucleotides, the CDR3 is TGTGCCAGCCTCCCTTACCCGGACAGGGCGAGCTCCTATAATTCACCCCTCCACTTT.

The chain uses TRBV14 and TRBJ2-7; 10 bases line up with TRBD2. J gave up 0 bases and V 6 bases, and 5 bases lay outside the gene matches. CDR1 is SGHDN, CDR2 FVKESK, per germline. The CDR3 sequence is 15 residues long. CDR3 protein: CASRRTSGGSYEQYF. The CDR3 DNA reads as TGTGCCAGCAGGAGGACTAGCGGTGGCTCCTACGAGCAGTACTTC.

This clone has just a few counts. The genes are TRBV5-1 and TRBJ2-7, with 8 nucleotides matching TRBD1. CDR3 length: 14 amino acids. The germline V gene encodes CDR1 SGHRS and CDR2 YFSETQ. Trimming at V came to 1 base and at J to 3 bases, leaving 3 bases not matched to a gene. CDR3 DNA: TGCGCCAGCAGCTTGCACAGGGGGAGCTACGAGCAGTACTTC. Amino acid sequence: CASSLHRGSYEQYF.

V and J are TRBV6-2 or TRBV6-3 and TRBJ2-1; 10 positions agree with TRBD2. The germline V gene encodes CDR1 MNHEY and CDR2 SVGEGT. The V and J ends lost 4 bases and 6 bases, in that order; junction bases with no gene match: 9. CDR3 length: 16 residues. CDR3 in DNA: TGTGCCAGCAGTTCTCGTCCGATAGCGGGAGGCAATGAGCAGTTCTTC. Protein sequence: CASSSRPIAGGNEQFF.

The count of this clone is one. The rearrangement links TRBV11-3 to TRBJ1-1; D might be TRBD1 (6 bases). The CDR3 loop spans 16 amino acids. Germline V CDR1 and CDR2: SGHNT, YENEEA. V was cut by 2 bases and J by 4 bases, with 17 bases left in between. CDR3: CASSLRPYRDRTEAFF. Written as DNA, the CDR3 is TGTGCCAGCAGCTTAAGGCCCTACAGGGACCGCACTGAAGCTTTCTTT. The whole variable domain, remainder taken from reference TRBV11-3 and TRBJ1-1, is EAGVVQSPRYKIIEKKQPVAFWCNPISGHNTLYWYLQNLGQGPELLIRYENEEAVDDSQLPKDRFSAERLKGVDSTLKIQPAELGDSAVYLCASSLRPYRDRTEAFFGQGTRLTVV.

The chain employs TRBV5-1 and TRBJ2-1; 10 bases fit TRBD2. This CDR3 is built from 16 residues. The V segment lost 4 bases and the J segment 3 bases; nucleotides outside the gene matches: 7. CDR1 is SGHRS and CDR2 is YFSETQ in the germline V gene. This CDR3 reads CASSTRLAGDYNEQFF. The CDR3 DNA reads as TGCGCCAGCAGCACCCGTCTAGCGGGGGACTACAATGAGCAGTTCTTC. Full variable domain (outside the CDR3, taken from reference TRBV5-1 and TRBJ2-1): KAGVTQTPRYLIKTRGQQVTLSCSPISGHRSVSWYQQTPGQGLQFLFEYFSETQRNKGNFPGRFSGRQFSNSRSEMNVSTLELGDSALYLCASSTRLAGDYNEQFFGPGTRLTVL.

This chain connects TRBV12-3 or TRBV12-4 to TRBJ1-2, with 11 bases fitting TRBD1. This CDR3 has 13 amino acids. V lost 7 bases to trimming and J lost 5 bases; unmatched junction nucleotides: 3. The CDR3 DNA reads TGTGCCAGCAATGGACAGGGGGCTTATGGCTACACCTTC. Its protein is CASNGQGAYGYTF.

This clone was counted between two and nine times. The rearrangement joins TRBV12-5 to TRBJ1-1; no clear D gene. The CDR3 sequence is 12 residues long. Germline V lookup: CDR1 LGHNT, CDR2 FRNRAP. Trimming left V 6 bases short and J 6 bases short, with 11 bases between. CDR3 coding DNA: TGTGCTAGTGGACTCGGGGTTTCTGAAGCTTTCTTT. This translates into CASGLGVSEAFF.

The chain is built from TRBV28 and TRBJ1-4, with D possibly being TRBD1 (5 bases). The CDR3 spans 14 residues. Per the germline V gene, CDR1 is MDHEN and CDR2 is SYDVKM. V dropped 5 bases and J dropped 7 bases, with 14 bases sitting between them. The CDR3 is CASSLRVRSEKLFF. The DNA of the CDR3 is TGTGCCAGCAGTCTCAGGGTTCGTTCTGAAAAACTGTTTTTT.

This clone turned up a few times. V is TRBV6-5 and J is TRBJ1-1; D is unclear. Trimming stripped 5 bases from V and 0 bases from J, with 7 bases between. Looked up from germline, CDR1 is MNHEY and CDR2 is SVGAGI. The CDR3 is 13 residues long. The CDR3 loop is CASSLELNTEAFF. The CDR3 DNA follows: TGTGCCAGCAGTCTCGAGCTGAACACTGAAGCTTTCTTT.

The chain recombines TRBV10-3 with TRBJ2-5; 7 bases match TRBD1. V was clipped by 6 bases and J by 2 bases; unmatched bases: 9. The germline V gene has CDR1 ENHRY and CDR2 SYGVKD. The CDR3 is 15 amino acids. CDR3 bases: TGTGCCATCAGCGCTCTGACAGGGCGGCAAGAGACCCAGTACTTC. Residues: CAISALTGRQETQYF.

This chain uses TRBV6-1 with TRBJ1-2; 8 nucleotides match TRBD1. The CDR3 runs to 13 residues. The V gene's germline CDR1 is MNHNS and CDR2 SASEGT. The V gene end was trimmed by 3 bases and the J gene end by 4 bases; junction bases not matched to a gene: 1. CDR3 sequence (DNA): TGTGCCAGCAGTGATGGACAGGGCTATGGCTACACCTTC. As protein: CASSDGQGYGYTF.

V usage is TRBV20-1 and J usage is TRBJ1-2; unclear D gene. The germline V and J ends were trimmed by 3 bases and 5 bases, with 13 bases remaining between them. From germline, CDR1 is DFQATT and CDR2 SNEGSKA (reference sequence). The CDR3 has 13 residues. The CDR3 DNA is TGCAGTGCTAGTTTTTTTGGAGGTTATGGCTACACCTTC. The encoded protein is CSASFFGGYGYTF.

The chain uses TRBV2 and TRBJ2-7; TRBD2 agrees at 7 bases. The CDR3 contains 14 residues. Germline-derived CDR1 and CDR2 are SNHLY and FYNNEI. Trimming removed 2 bases from V and 6 bases from J; junction bases left unmatched: 7. This CDR3 is CASSEPVGGFEQYF. The DNA for the CDR3 is TGTGCCAGCAGTGAACCCGTCGGGGGGTTCGAGCAGTACTTC.

The chain uses TRBV19 and TRBJ2-7; TRBD1 matches 9 bases. The length of the CDR3 is 16 residues. Germline V gives CDR1 LNHDA, CDR2 SQIVND (reference sequence). The junction had 12 bases not matched to a gene; V was cut back by 5 bases and J by 4 bases. CDR3 in amino acids: CASSAVPGQGLYEQYF. The CDR3 region has the DNA TGTGCCAGTAGTGCAGTACCGGGACAGGGCTTGTACGAGCAGTACTTC.

The rearrangement links TRBV30 to TRBJ2-7, with a tentative D call TRBD1 (5 bases). The CDR3 consists of 14 residues. V was pared by 0 bases and J by 5 bases, with 14 bases between. The germline V gene has CDR1 GTSNPN and CDR2 SVGIG (reference sequence). CDR3 sequence reads: CAWSVGQGAHEQYF. The CDR3 nucleotides read TGTGCCTGGAGTGTAGGGCAGGGCGCCCACGAGCAGTACTTC.